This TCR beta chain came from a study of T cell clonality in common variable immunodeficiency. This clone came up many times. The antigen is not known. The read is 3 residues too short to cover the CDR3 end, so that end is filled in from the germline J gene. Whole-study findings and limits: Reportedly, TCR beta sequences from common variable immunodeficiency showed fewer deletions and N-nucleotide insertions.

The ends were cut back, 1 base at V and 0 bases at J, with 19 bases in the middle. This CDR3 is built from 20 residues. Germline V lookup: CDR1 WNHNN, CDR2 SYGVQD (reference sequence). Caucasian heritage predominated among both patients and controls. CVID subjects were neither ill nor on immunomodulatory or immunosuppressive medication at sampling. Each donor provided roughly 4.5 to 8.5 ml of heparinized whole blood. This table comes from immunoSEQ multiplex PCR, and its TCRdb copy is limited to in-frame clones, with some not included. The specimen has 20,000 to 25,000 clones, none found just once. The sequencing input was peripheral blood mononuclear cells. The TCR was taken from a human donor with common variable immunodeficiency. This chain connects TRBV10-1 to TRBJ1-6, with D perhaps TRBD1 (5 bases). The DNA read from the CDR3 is TGCGCCAGCAGTGAGTACGGACACTTAATCCCCAGCTCCTATAATTCACCC. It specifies CASSEYGHLIPSSYNSP. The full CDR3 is CASSEYGHLIPSSYNSPLHF.